This T cell receptor (beta chain) was captured in a study of T-cell reconstitution after alpha-beta-depleted transplantation in children. This clonotype has at least ten counts. Molecular barcoding with unique molecular identifiers was used for the TCRbeta library. TCRdb called the PCR reads again in MiXCR, with one record for every CDR3 protein. The profile shows 190,000 or so distinct CDR3 sequences, 6.3% of them singletons. Trimming took 3 bases from V and 3 from J, leaving 6 bases between them. The CDR3 is made up of 12 amino acids. Germline assignment: CDR1 SGDLS and CDR2 YYNGEE. This chain uses TRBV9 with TRBJ1-2; no firm D call. The TCR originated in a girl under three years old with combined immunodeficiency, due to receive a stem cell transplant. Sample: PBMCs, taken before TCRalphabeta/CD19-depleted stem cell transplant. In DNA, the CDR3 is TGTGCCAGCAGCGGCCTCCACTATGGCTACACCTTC. Protein sequence: CASSGLHYGYTF.